These 26 T cell receptor beta chains share one sample of origin, sequenced in a study of CD8 T cells in Susac syndrome. RNA amounts of 0.5 to 1 ug underwent reverse transcription with random hexamers. TCRdb itself ran the immunoSEQ multiplex PCR reads through MiXCR, one entry per CDR3 protein. The table has 120,000 or so distinct CDR3 sequences, more than 90% seen once. The sample taken for sequencing was CD8+ T cells from PBMCs. These receptors all come from a human donor with Susac syndrome.

The CDR3 here is CASNPGVGAFF. CDR3 nucleotide sequence: TGTGCCAGCAACCCAGGGGTCGGGGCTTTCTTT. The J gene is TRBJ1-1, the V gene TRBV12-3 or TRBV12-4; the D gene is possibly TRBD1 (6 bases). This CDR3 comprises 11 residues. Trimming left V 7 bases short and J 11 bases short, with 14 bases between.

This rearrangement joins TRBV27 to TRBJ2-3; 9 positions match TRBD2. The CDR3 runs 17 residues. V trimming: 1 base; J trimming: 6 bases; junction bases outside the gene matches: 11. Germline V gene data show CDR1 as MNHEY and CDR2 as SMNVEV (reference sequence). CDR3 protein: CASSLLYGLAGMDTQYF. The CDR3 nucleotides are TGTGCCAGCAGTTTATTATACGGGCTAGCGGGAATGGATACGCAGTATTTT.

This chain uses TRBV30 with TRBJ2-1; 8 bases line up with TRBD2. V shed 3 bases, J shed 7 bases, and the junction held 5 bases outside the gene matches. The CDR3 loop spans 13 amino acids. CDR1 is GTSNPN, CDR2 SVGIG, per germline (reference sequence). CDR3 residues: CAWSLAGANEQFF. In nucleotides, the CDR3 is TGTGCCTGGAGCCTAGCGGGCGCAAATGAGCAGTTCTTC.

The chain links TRBV4-3 to TRBJ1-4, with D tentatively TRBD1 (5 bases). Germline assignment: CDR1 LGHNA and CDR2 YSLEER. This CDR3 is 17 amino acids long. V lost 1 base and J 6 bases, leaving 18 bases between the germline ends. CDR3 bases: TGCGCCAGCAGCCAAGCCCCTCCGGGGGGAGAGGATGAAAAACTGTTTTTT. Translating gives CASSQAPPGGEDEKLFF.

The V gene is TRBV7-9, the J gene TRBJ2-4; either TRBD1 or TRBD2 may fit D (5 bases each). CDR3 length equals 17 residues. V was trimmed by 5 bases and J by 0 bases, leaving 17 bases between them. Germline values: CDR1 SEHNR, CDR2 FQNEAQ (reference sequence). CDR3 coding DNA: TGTGCCAGCAGCACCTCCGGGACGACCTTAGCCAAAAACATTCAGTACTTC. Its translation: CASSTSGTTLAKNIQYF.

The rearrangement uses TRBV2 and TRBJ1-5, with 10 bases lining up with TRBD1. The V and J ends lost 6 bases and 3 bases, in that order; junction bases with no gene match: 8. The CDR3 runs 16 residues. The germline gives CDR1 SNHLY, CDR2 FYNNEI. The CDR3 region is CASRPPGQGINQPQHF. The CDR3 bases are TGTGCCAGCAGGCCTCCGGGACAGGGGATCAATCAGCCCCAGCATTTT.

The V and J genes are TRBV12-3 or TRBV12-4 and TRBJ2-3, with D perhaps matching TRBD2 (6 bases). The CDR3 contains 15 residues. Trimming removed 3 bases from V and 3 bases from J, with 13 bases in between. The CDR3 region is CASSLAAGYTDTQYF. The CDR3 nucleotides read TGTGCCAGCAGTTTGGCGGCGGGGTATACAGATACGCAGTATTTT.

This clonotype was found once. The V gene is TRBV20-1, the J gene TRBJ2-7; TRBD2 agrees at 9 bases. CDR3 length: 15 amino acids. Germline trimming cut 0 bases from V and 2 bases from J; bases unmatched to any gene: 5. Germline V gene data show CDR1 as DFQATT and CDR2 as SNEGSKA (reference sequence). The CDR3 sequence is CSARDGSGGTYEQYF. CDR3 DNA sequence: TGCAGTGCTAGAGATGGAAGCGGGGGGACCTACGAGCAGTACTTC.

V and J are TRBV9 and TRBJ2-7; D not certain. The CDR3 spans 13 residues. V lost 0 bases, J lost 6 bases, and 10 bases lay in between. Germline CDR1 is SGDLS and CDR2 is YYNGEE. This chain's CDR3 is CASSVGSSGEQYF. DNA of the CDR3: TGTGCCAGCAGCGTAGGATCCTCGGGCGAGCAGTACTTC.

V is TRBV10-3 and J is TRBJ2-5; D perhaps matches TRBD2 (5 bases). Trimming took 5 bases from V and 7 from J, leaving 14 bases between them. CDR1 is ENHRY and CDR2 is SYGVKD in the germline V gene. The CDR3 is made up of 13 amino acids. CDR3 in DNA: TGTGCCATCAGTCGAGTGGAAGAGGGGACCCAGTACTTC. Translated: CAISRVEEGTQYF.

The chain employs TRBV4-3 and TRBJ2-7, with TRBD1 identical over 8 bases. The germline V gene encodes CDR1 LGHNA and CDR2 YSLEER. Trimming at V came to 0 bases and at J to 1 base, leaving 2 bases not matched to a gene. This CDR3 contains 15 residues. The CDR3 region is CASSQDHRGSYEQYF. The DNA for the CDR3 is TGCGCCAGCAGCCAAGATCACAGGGGGTCCTACGAGCAGTACTTC.

This chain connects TRBV4-3 to TRBJ1-1; D not resolved. There are 14 residues in the CDR3. Per germline, CDR1 LGHNA and CDR2 YSLEER. Trimming pared 2 bases from V and 4 bases from J, leaving 11 bases between. This CDR3 is CASSQSKGSTEAFF. The CDR3 coding sequence is TGCGCCAGCAGCCAATCTAAGGGTTCCACTGAAGCTTTCTTT.

V gene TRBV4-3 combines with J gene TRBJ1-1, with D unclear. Trimming stripped 0 bases from V and 1 base from J, with 12 bases between. Germline CDR1 and CDR2: LGHNA and YSLEER. The CDR3 totals 16 residues. The CDR3: CASSQDEWAENTEAFF. CDR3 bases: TGCGCCAGCAGCCAAGATGAATGGGCGGAGAACACTGAAGCTTTCTTT.

This chain links TRBV7-2 with TRBJ2-7; D is perhaps TRBD1 or TRBD2 (5 bases each). Germline CDR1 is SGHTA and CDR2 is FQGNSA. The CDR3 runs 14 residues. V was trimmed by 5 bases and J by 1 base, leaving 12 bases between them. This chain's CDR3 is CASSARDGSYEQYF. The DNA of the CDR3 is TGTGCCAGCAGCGCAAGGGACGGTTCCTACGAGCAGTACTTC.

The chain recombines TRBV12-3 or TRBV12-4 with TRBJ2-1; D not resolved. V was cut by 6 bases and J by 2 bases, with 17 bases left in between. The CDR3 contains 16 residues. DNA of the CDR3: TGTGCCAGCAGCCCCCCCGGGCGACACACCTACAATGAGCAGTTCTTC. It yields the protein CASSPPGRHTYNEQFF.

The chain recombines TRBV9 with TRBJ2-7, with D unresolved. V gave up 0 bases and J gave up 3 bases, with 13 bases separating them. The length of the CDR3 is 15 residues. Germline CDR1 is SGDLS and CDR2 is YYNGEE. The CDR3 coding sequence is TGTGCCAGCAGCGTAGAGCCCGACCCAGACTACGAGCAGTACTTC. Translating it yields CASSVEPDPDYEQYF.

This sequence joins TRBV27 and TRBJ2-7; 7 bases are a match to TRBD1. The CDR3 spans 12 residues. The germline CDR1 and CDR2 sequences are MNHEY and SMNVEV (reference sequence). J gave up 5 bases and V 6 bases, and 4 bases lay outside the gene matches. CDR3 sequence: CASSFTGDEQYF. For the CDR3, the DNA is TGTGCCAGCAGCTTCACAGGGGACGAGCAGTACTTC.

V usage is TRBV12-3 or TRBV12-4 and J usage is TRBJ1-1; D is perhaps TRBD1 (5 bases). The CDR3 has 12 amino acids. Trimming left V 3 bases short and J 10 bases short, with 12 bases between. In DNA form, the CDR3 reads TGTGCCAGCAGTTTCGAGGGGCACAGAGCTTTCTTT. Its translation: CASSFEGHRAFF.

The V gene is TRBV5-4, the J gene TRBJ2-1; D is unclear. Germline CDR1 SGHNT, CDR2 YYREEE (reference sequence). The CDR3 consists of 12 residues. Between the trimmed V and J ends, which lost 2 bases and 8 bases, there was a span of 8 bases. The CDR3 reads CASSFFEDEQFF. CDR3 sequence (DNA): TGTGCCAGCAGCTTTTTCGAGGATGAGCAGTTCTTC.

CDR3 DNA sequence: TGTGCCTGGAACCCCGTTCACTCCTACGAGCAGTACTTC. Translated, it gives CAWNPVHSYEQYF. V and J are TRBV30 and TRBJ2-7; no firm D call. Trimming removed 4 bases from V and 0 bases from J, with 10 bases in between. Germline loops: CDR1 GTSNPN, CDR2 SVGIG (reference sequence). The CDR3 spans 13 residues.

The CDR3 sequence: CASRLTGGGIDTQYF. The CDR3 region has the DNA TGTGCCAGCAGGCTTACAGGGGGCGGGATAGATACGCAGTATTTT. The chain uses TRBV7-8 and TRBJ2-3; 9 bases are shared with TRBD1. Germline CDR1 reads SGHVS; CDR2 reads FQNEAQ. V lost 6 bases to trimming and J lost 5 bases; unmatched junction nucleotides: 9. CDR3 size: 15 residues.

The chain employs TRBV12-5 and TRBJ2-1; D is unresolved. The CDR3 runs 12 residues. Germline values: CDR1 LGHNT, CDR2 FRNRAP. The germline V and J ends were trimmed by 5 bases and 7 bases, with 9 bases remaining between them. Here the CDR3 reads CASGPLLNEQFF. CDR3 DNA sequence: TGTGCTAGTGGTCCCCTCCTTAATGAGCAGTTCTTC.

This sequence joins TRBV4-1 and TRBJ1-5; D not certain. Germline values: CDR1 MGHRA, CDR2 YSYEKL. Trimming took off 0 bases at V and 4 bases at J, with 4 bases between the two ends. The CDR3 runs 13 residues. CDR3 loop: CASSQERNQPQHF. The DNA of the CDR3 is TGCGCCAGCAGCCAAGAGCGGAATCAGCCCCAGCATTTT.

The chain couples TRBV7-3 to TRBJ2-7; D is uncertain. The V gene's germline CDR1 is SGHTA and CDR2 FQGTGA. CDR3 size: 15 residues. The germline V and J ends were trimmed by 5 bases and 1 base, with 15 bases remaining between them. The CDR3 DNA reads as TGTGCCAGCAGCCCGGACGGAACGCGTTCCTACGAGCAGTACTTC. It yields the protein CASSPDGTRSYEQYF.

The V gene is TRBV6-4, the J gene TRBJ2-2, with TRBD1 identical over 10 bases. From germline, CDR1 is MRHNA and CDR2 SNTAGT. The CDR3 covers 14 residues. V lost 2 bases to trimming and J lost 6 bases; unmatched junction nucleotides: 0. In DNA, the CDR3 is TGTGCCAGCAGTGACGGACAGGGGGCCGGGGAGCTGTTTTTT. It is translated as CASSDGQGAGELFF.

The chain links TRBV3-1 to TRBJ1-1; no clear D. V dropped 7 bases and J dropped 1 base, with 10 bases sitting between them. The CDR3 totals 13 residues. Germline V gene sequence: CDR1 LGHDT, CDR2 YNNKEL (reference sequence). Here the CDR3 reads CASTPGRNTEAFF. DNA of the CDR3: TGTGCCAGCACCCCGGGCAGGAACACTGAAGCTTTCTTT.